A single sample is the source of the 17 T cell receptor beta chains below, sequenced in a study of cytomegalovirus exposure and HLA in healthy donors. It was with 60 Vbeta and 13 Jbeta primers that the PCR ran. This table comes from immunoSEQ multiplex PCR, and its TCRdb copy is limited to in-frame clones, with some not included. Among about 76,000 clones listed, more than 60% were seen once. The sample was PBMCs. The receptors stem from a male donor in good health and CMV-seropositive.

CDR3 nucleotides: TGTGCCAGCAGCCCAGAGCGGGGGGCGGGCAATGAGCAGTTCTTC. Protein sequence: CASSPERGAGNEQFF. The chain combines TRBV7-9 with TRBJ2-1; 9 nucleotides align to TRBD2. CDR3 length: 15 amino acids. The germline gives CDR1 SEHNR, CDR2 FQNEAQ (reference sequence). The J segment lost 6 bases and the V segment lost 5 bases, leaving 8 bases of the junction unmatched.

This clone occurred a few times. This chain connects TRBV7-3 to TRBJ2-7; 9 nucleotides line up with TRBD2. This CDR3 contains 15 residues. Trimming took 1 base from V and 3 from J; bases not matched to a gene: 4. CDR1 and CDR2 (germline): SGHTA, FQGTGA. CDR3 DNA sequence: TGTGCCAGCAGCTTAAAGGGTAGCGGGAGCTACGAGCAGTACTTC. Translating it yields CASSLKGSGSYEQYF. Supplemented by reference TRBV7-3 and TRBJ2-7, the full variable domain reads GAGVSQTPSNKVTEKGKYVELRCDPISGHTALYWYRQSLGQGPEFLIYFQGTGAADDSGLPNDRFFAVRPEGSVSTLKIQRTERGDSAVYLCASSLKGSGSYEQYFGPGTRLTVT.

The V call is TRBV19, the J call TRBJ2-1, with 11 nucleotides matching TRBD1. Germline V CDR1 and CDR2: LNHDA, SQIVND (reference sequence). The CDR3 consists of 14 residues. Unmatched junction bases numbered 5, after V lost 6 bases and J lost 7 bases. The CDR3 spells CASRNGQGANEQFF. CDR3 coding DNA: TGTGCCAGTAGGAATGGACAGGGGGCGAATGAGCAGTTCTTC.

This sequence joins TRBV5-1 and TRBJ1-1; the D is unclear. The V gene lost 4 bases and the J gene lost 10 bases, with 14 bases spanning the gap. There are 12 residues in the CDR3. Germline loops: CDR1 SGHRS, CDR2 YFSETQ. For the CDR3, the DNA is TGCGCCAGCAGCCCTGGGGAGTCCGGAGCTTTCTTT. This sequence encodes CASSPGESGAFF.

V and J are TRBV4-2 and TRBJ2-5, with 7 bases aligning to TRBD1. The end of the DNA aligns better with TRBJ2-7, so the J call may be wrong. CDR1 and CDR2 from the germline V gene are LGHNA and YNFKEQ. The CDR3 is 16 amino acids. CDR3 bases: TGTGCCAGCAGCCAAGAAGGGGGCAGGGGCTCCTACGAGCAGTACTTC. As protein: CASSQEGGRGSYEQYF.

The genes are TRBV7-9 and TRBJ2-5; 8 nucleotides line up with TRBD1. Gene TRBJ2-7 matches the end of the DNA better, so the J call may be wrong. Germline-derived CDR1 and CDR2 are SEHNR and FQNEAQ (reference sequence). This CDR3 contains 14 residues. The CDR3 loop reads CASSFRDRTYEQYF. DNA for the CDR3: TGTGCCAGCAGCTTCCGGGACAGGACCTACGAGCAGTACTTC.

The chain joins TRBV5-8 to TRBJ2-7; possibly TRBD1 for D (5 bases). The germline V gene has CDR1 SGHTS and CDR2 YDEGEE. CDR3 length: 18 residues. V was clipped by 2 bases and J by 4 bases, with 25 bases between them. The DNA for the CDR3 is TGTGCCAGCAGCTTCTCCCCTAGGGCAGGGTGGGAAACTTACGAGCAGTACTTC. Translating gives CASSFSPRAGWETYEQYF. Supplemented by reference TRBV5-8 and TRBJ2-7, the full variable domain reads EAGVTQSPTHLIKTRGQQATLRCSPISGHTSVYWYQQALGLGLQFLLWYDEGEERNRGNFPPRFSGRQFPNYSSELNVNALELEDSALYLCASSFSPRAGWETYEQYFGPGTRLTVT.

This chain uses TRBV4-1 with TRBJ2-7, with D unclear. Trimming took off 0 bases at V and 6 bases at J, with 15 bases between the two ends. This CDR3 has 15 amino acids. The germline V gene has CDR1 MGHRA and CDR2 YSYEKL. The CDR3 sequence is CASSQESTQVREQYF. The CDR3 DNA reads TGCGCCAGCAGCCAAGAAAGTACCCAGGTTCGCGAGCAGTACTTC.

The V gene is TRBV5-5, the J gene TRBJ2-3; TRBD1 agrees at 9 bases. The CDR3 totals 17 residues. Germline V gives CDR1 SGHKS, CDR2 YYEKEE (reference sequence). J was trimmed by 2 bases and V by 4 bases; bases with no gene match: 11. The DNA for the CDR3 is TGTGCCAGCAGCCGGATTCCGGGACAGGGACCCACAGATACGCAGTATTTT. Amino acid sequence: CASSRIPGQGPTDTQYF.

The chain carries TRBV5-4 and TRBJ2-1, with 9 positions matching TRBD2. In germline, CDR1 is SGHNT, CDR2 YYREEE (reference sequence). The ends lost 1 base at V and 2 bases at J; junction bases unmatched: 1. The CDR3 runs 15 residues. CDR3 bases: TGTGCCAGCAGCTTGAAGCGGGGGGCCTACAATGAGCAGTTCTTC. Its protein product is CASSLKRGAYNEQFF.

This clone appeared a few times. The V call is TRBV4-1, the J call TRBJ1-2; 9 bases fit TRBD1. This CDR3 contains 16 residues. CDR1 and CDR2 from the germline V gene are MGHRA and YSYEKL. Trimming cost V 0 bases and J 4 bases; bases outside gene matches: 6. CDR3 amino acids: CASSQDTGGGGYGYTF. The CDR3, as DNA: TGCGCCAGCAGCCAAGACACAGGGGGCGGGGGCTATGGCTACACCTTC.

The chain employs TRBV30 and TRBJ2-7, with TRBD1 identical over 7 bases. Germline V gene data show CDR1 as GTSNPN and CDR2 as SVGIG (reference sequence). The CDR3 is 14 residues long. Germline trimming cut 3 bases from V and 2 bases from J; bases unmatched to any gene: 7. CDR3 sequence: CAWRFRDSPYEQYF. CDR3 bases: TGTGCCTGGAGATTCCGGGACAGCCCCTACGAGCAGTACTTC.

This clone was seen a handful of times. The V and J genes are TRBV5-8 and TRBJ2-1, with a tentative D call TRBD1 (6 bases). The CDR3 covers 13 residues. Deletions cut 3 bases from V and 10 bases from J, with 14 bases between. CDR1 is SGHTS and CDR2 is YDEGEE in the germline V gene. In DNA form, the CDR3 reads TGTGCCAGCAGCTCTACAGGGTGGGAGGAGCAGTTCTTC. This gives the protein CASSSTGWEEQFF.

The chain carries TRBV4-3 and TRBJ2-2; D unclear. CDR3 length: 13 residues. Germline-derived CDR1 and CDR2 are LGHNA and YSLEER. The V and J ends lost 0 bases and 6 bases respectively, with 5 bases between them. This CDR3 reads CASSQDWPGELFF. CDR3 DNA sequence: TGCGCCAGCAGCCAAGATTGGCCCGGGGAGCTGTTTTTT.

The chain recombines TRBV6-1 with TRBJ2-5, with D possibly matching TRBD1 (6 bases). Trimming left V 6 bases short and J 1 base short, with 24 bases between. Looked up from germline, CDR1 is MNHNS and CDR2 is SASEGT. The CDR3 sequence is 18 residues long. Written as DNA, the CDR3 is TGTGCCAGCAGGGAAAGCCCCGCTACAAGGGGGATCCAAGAGACCCAGTACTTC. Encoded protein: CASRESPATRGIQETQYF.

The chain couples TRBV5-5 to TRBJ2-7; TRBD2 matches at 7 bases. The CDR3 covers 15 residues. Germline V gene sequence: CDR1 SGHKS, CDR2 YYEKEE (reference sequence). The ends lost 1 base at V and 2 bases at J; junction bases unmatched: 6. CDR3 protein: CASSLIKGRAYEQYF. The CDR3 nucleotides are TGTGCCAGCAGCTTGATCAAGGGGAGGGCCTACGAGCAGTACTTC.

The V and J genes are TRBV6-4 and TRBJ2-7; D is perhaps TRBD1 (5 bases). This CDR3 comprises 14 residues. Trimming removed 5 bases at V and 7 bases at J, with 18 bases between. Per the germline V gene, CDR1 is MRHNA and CDR2 is SNTAGT. The CDR3: CASSRQPSQGEQYF. In DNA, the CDR3 is TGTGCCAGCAGTCGACAGCCTTCGCAAGGTGAGCAGTACTTC.